This T cell receptor (beta chain) was recorded in a study of control samples from healthy donors and cancer patients. Profiling relied on immunoSEQ multiplex PCR, and the TCRdb table lists in-frame clones only, not all of them. The sample consists of about 120,000 clones, 80% to 90% of them appearing once. Trimming pared 4 bases from V and 0 bases from J, leaving 12 bases between. This CDR3 region has 14 residues. Germline values: CDR1 SQVTM, CDR2 ANQGSEA. Sequencing used blood. The chain carries TRBV29-1 and TRBJ1-1; D not certain. This sequence was found in a man between 25 and 39 years old in good health. The CDR3: CSVVRFIMNTEAFF. In nucleotides, the CDR3 is TGCAGCGTTGTAAGGTTTATAATGAACACTGAAGCTTTCTTT.